This T cell receptor (beta chain) emerged from a study of vaccination and CD4 T cells after COVID-19. About the research overall: The stimulus for the cells was overlapping spike peptides derived from SARS-CoV-2, HCoV-NL63, HCoV-OC43 and HCoV-229E.

Sequencing of cultured CD4+ T cell DNA used the Oncomine TCR Beta short-read assay. Genomic DNA was isolated from cultured CD4+ T cells. MiXCR, run by TCRdb on the PCR reads, gives a single entry per CDR3 protein. The table lists tens of thousands of distinct CDR3 sequences, approximately 30% of them singletons, with approximately 10% in the top ten. The sample holds a few counts of this clonotype. What it binds is not known. Time point denoted: late sampling 161 to 241 days after vaccination in three convalescent patients. Treatment here: roughly 10-day PBMC culture with coronavirus spike peptide pools or control peptides (ViraFEST assay). From germline, CDR1 is DFQATT and CDR2 SNEGSKA (reference sequence). V was cut by 5 bases and J by 9 bases, with 14 bases left in between. The CDR3 is 12 residues long.

This rearrangement joins TRBV20-1 to TRBJ2-1, with a possible D match to TRBD1 (5 bases). The source was CD4+ T cells from blood, cultured in vitro, collected about 7 months after SARS-CoV-2 vaccination. The clonotype comes from a human donor who had recovered from COVID-19. CDR3 in DNA: TGCAGTGCTGAACAGGAGATCGGTGAGCAGTTCTTC. Translating it yields CSAEQEIGEQFF.